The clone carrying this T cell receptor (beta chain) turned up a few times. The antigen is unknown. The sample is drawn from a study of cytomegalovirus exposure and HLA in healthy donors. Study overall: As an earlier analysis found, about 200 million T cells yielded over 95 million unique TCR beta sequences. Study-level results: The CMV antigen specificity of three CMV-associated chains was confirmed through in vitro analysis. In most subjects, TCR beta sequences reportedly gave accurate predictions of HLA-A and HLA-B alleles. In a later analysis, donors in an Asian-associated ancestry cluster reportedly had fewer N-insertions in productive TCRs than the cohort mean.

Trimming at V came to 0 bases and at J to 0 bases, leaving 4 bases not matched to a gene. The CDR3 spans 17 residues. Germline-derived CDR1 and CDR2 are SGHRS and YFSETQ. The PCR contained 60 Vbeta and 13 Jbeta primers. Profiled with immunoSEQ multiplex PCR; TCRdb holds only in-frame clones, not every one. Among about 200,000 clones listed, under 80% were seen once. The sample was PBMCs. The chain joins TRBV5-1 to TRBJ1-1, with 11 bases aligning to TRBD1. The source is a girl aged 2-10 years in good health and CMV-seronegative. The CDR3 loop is CASSLGDRGSMNTEAFF. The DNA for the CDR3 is TGCGCCAGCAGCTTGGGGGACAGGGGGTCCATGAACACTGAAGCTTTCTTT.